This T cell receptor beta chain was profiled in a study of CD8 T cells in Susac syndrome. CD8+ and CD4+ T cells from blood underwent TCR beta sequencing, which was carried out in a high-throughput format. The authors negatively isolated CD8+ and CD4+ T cells and FACS-enriched TEMRA cells. The CDR3 spans 13 residues. Germline CDR1 reads LNHDA; CDR2 reads SQIVND (reference sequence). The ends were cut back, 5 bases at V and 7 bases at J, with 12 bases in the middle. RNA, at roughly 0.45 to 1 ug, was reverse transcribed with random hexamers. Amplification of TCR beta CDR3 by immunoSEQ multiplex PCR spanned 54 Vbeta and 13 Jbeta. One entry per CDR3 protein, called by TCRdb with MiXCR from the immunoSEQ multiplex PCR reads. The table shows some 170,000 distinct CDR3 sequences, with roughly 94% occurring only once.

This receptor was taken from a human donor with multiple sclerosis. The sequenced material came from CD4+ T cells from PBMCs. The chain employs TRBV19 and TRBJ1-5, with no clear D. CDR3 nucleotide sequence: TGTGCCAGTAGTCCCCCGAAGGTACAGCCCCAGCATTTT. Translating gives CASSPPKVQPQHF.